This passage covers 17 T cell receptor beta chains from one sample sequenced in a study of T cell changes during pregnancy in multiple sclerosis. TCRdb's copy holds only in-frame clones and misses some; the assay was immunoSEQ multiplex PCR. The table lists 50,000 to 60,000 clones, approximately 89% of them singletons, with roughly 3.5% in the top ten. Sequenced here: peripheral blood, sampled after pregnancy. These receptor sequences come from a female donor in good health, enrolled as a control in a pregnancy study.

V gene TRBV5-6 combines with J gene TRBJ2-3; a weak D match, TRBD2 (6 bases). The CDR3 totals 14 residues. Trimming removed 4 bases from V and 0 bases from J, with 9 bases in between. Germline V gene data show CDR1 as SGHDT and CDR2 as YYEEEE. The DNA of the CDR3 is TGTGCCAGCAGCACCGGAGGGAGCACAGATACGCAGTATTTT. Its protein product is CASSTGGSTDTQYF.

This clone was recorded once. Here the CDR3 DNA reads TGTGCCAGCAAGACTGTGGGCTATGGCTACACCTTC. Protein sequence: CASKTVGYGYTF. The J gene is TRBJ1-2, the V gene TRBV6-5; no reliable D call. V was clipped by 7 bases and J by 4 bases, with 10 bases between them. The CDR3 covers 12 residues. Germline V gene sequence: CDR1 MNHEY, CDR2 SVGAGI.

The chain has TRBV5-4 and TRBJ2-1; 9 nucleotides match TRBD2. The CDR3 contains 15 residues. V lost 6 bases to trimming and J lost 6 bases; unmatched junction nucleotides: 10. The germline CDR1 and CDR2 sequences are SGHNT and YYREEE (reference sequence). The CDR3 here is CASTGTSRTGNEQFF. CDR3 in DNA: TGTGCCAGCACCGGGACTAGCAGGACTGGCAATGAGCAGTTCTTC. Full variable domain (outside the CDR3, taken from reference TRBV5-4 and TRBJ2-1): ETGVTQSPTHLIKTRGQQVTLRCSSQSGHNTVSWYQQALGQGPQFIFQYYREEENGRGNFPPRFSGLQFPNYSSELNVNALELDDSALYLCASTGTSRTGNEQFFGPGTRLTVL.

The chain has TRBV28 and TRBJ2-2; D perhaps matches TRBD1 (5 bases). CDR3 length equals 14 residues. Deletions cut 5 bases from V and 1 base from J, with 8 bases between. Germline V gives CDR1 MDHEN, CDR2 SYDVKM. DNA for the CDR3: TGTGCCAGCAGTGGACACTTGAACACCGGGGAGCTGTTTTTT. Its protein is CASSGHLNTGELFF.

V gene TRBV19 combines with J gene TRBJ1-5; TRBD1 might be the D (5 bases). V lost 11 bases and J lost 1, with 12 bases in between. This CDR3 is 13 amino acids long. Per germline, CDR1 LNHDA and CDR2 SQIVND (reference sequence). For the CDR3, the DNA is TGTGCCGGTGGGACTGTAAGCAATCAGCCCCAGCATTTT. Translating it yields CAGGTVSNQPQHF.

The rearrangement uses TRBV10-2 and TRBJ2-7, with D hard to call. Germline V gene lookup returns CDR1 WSHSY and CDR2 SAAADI. The germline V and J ends were trimmed by 3 bases and 6 bases, with 15 bases remaining between them. This CDR3 is 14 amino acids long. CDR3 residues: CASSEANGDLEQYF. CDR3 coding DNA: TGCGCCAGCAGTGAAGCAAACGGAGACCTCGAGCAGTACTTC.

The gene calls are TRBV18 and TRBJ2-5; 9 nucleotides align to TRBD1. Germline trimming cut 6 bases from V and 5 bases from J; bases unmatched to any gene: 10. The CDR3 has 15 residues. Germline loops: CDR1 KGHSH, CDR2 LQKENI. In DNA, the CDR3 is TGTGCCAGCTCTACTGTGGGACAGGGCGGCGAGACCCAGTACTTC. Encoded protein: CASSTVGQGGETQYF. The full variable domain, with the rest looked up from reference TRBV18 and TRBJ2-5, is NAGVMQNPRHLVRRRGQEARLRCSPMKGHSHVYWYRQLPEEGLKFMVYLQKENIIDESGMPKERFSAEFPKEGPSILRIQQVVRGDSAAYFCASSTVGQGGETQYFGPGTRLLVL.

This sequence joins TRBV7-9 and TRBJ2-1; TRBD2 agrees at 13 bases. V dropped 5 bases and J dropped 8; count of bases not matched to a gene: 6. Germline V gene sequence: CDR1 SEHNR, CDR2 FQNEAQ (reference sequence). The CDR3 has 15 amino acids. CDR3 coding DNA: TGTGCCAGCAGCCTGACTAGCGGGAGGTGGTATGAGCAGTTCTTC. This codes for CASSLTSGRWYEQFF.

The chain carries TRBV28 and TRBJ2-1, with a tentative D call TRBD2 (6 bases). Trimming shortened V by 0 bases and J by 5 bases, and 29 bases separated the two germline ends. CDR3 length equals 21 residues. CDR1 and CDR2 (germline): MDHEN, SYDVKM. This chain's CDR3 is CASSLWIAESRGIYFNNEQFF. CDR3 bases: TGTGCCAGCAGTTTATGGATAGCGGAGTCCCGCGGTATCTATTTCAACAATGAGCAGTTCTTC.

The J gene is TRBJ2-6, the V gene TRBV29-1; D is unresolved. Trimming cost V 1 base and J 0 bases, with 7 bases left between them. CDR1 is SQVTM and CDR2 is ANQGSEA in the germline V gene. The CDR3 has 15 amino acids. The CDR3 here is CSVEVRGSGANVLTF. The CDR3 region has the DNA TGCAGCGTTGAAGTTCGAGGCTCTGGGGCCAACGTCCTGACTTTC.

The V gene is TRBV7-9, the J gene TRBJ1-2; 8 nucleotides match TRBD1. The CDR3 sequence is 14 residues long. The trim removed 5 bases at V and 2 bases at J, leaving 4 bases unmatched. CDR1 is SEHNR, CDR2 FQNEAQ, per germline (reference sequence). CDR3: CASSAGQGNYGYTF. The CDR3 DNA is TGTGCCAGCAGCGCAGGACAGGGCAACTATGGCTACACCTTC.

This sequence joins TRBV5-6 and TRBJ2-1; 7 nucleotides agree with TRBD1. The germline V gene has CDR1 SGHDT and CDR2 YYEEEE. The junction had 6 bases not matched to a gene; V was cut back by 9 bases and J by 0 bases. This CDR3 spans 14 amino acids. CDR3 sequence: CATLDRSSYNEQFF. The CDR3 DNA reads TGTGCCACCCTGGACAGGAGCTCCTACAATGAGCAGTTCTTC.

The genes are TRBV25-1 and TRBJ1-1; D remains unclear. V was pared by 3 bases and J by 1 base, with 12 bases between. Per the germline V gene, CDR1 is MGHDK and CDR2 is SYGVNS. The length of the CDR3 is 15 residues. CDR3 region: CASSDRPGKNTEAFF. The CDR3, as DNA: TGTGCCAGCAGTGACAGGCCCGGGAAGAACACTGAAGCTTTCTTT.

The V and J genes are TRBV28 and TRBJ1-2, with D unclear. The germline V gene encodes CDR1 MDHEN and CDR2 SYDVKM. Trimming shortened V by 6 bases and J by 5 bases, and 13 bases separated the two germline ends. There are 13 residues in the CDR3. The CDR3 loop is CASSPRGLYGYTF. The CDR3 nucleotides are TGTGCCAGCAGCCCCCGGGGATTGTATGGCTACACCTTC.

This clone was seen only a few times. The chain is built from TRBV19 and TRBJ1-1, with a tentative D call TRBD1 (6 bases). CDR1 is LNHDA and CDR2 is SQIVND in the germline V gene (reference sequence). This CDR3 contains 12 residues. V lost 3 bases and J 6 bases, leaving 8 bases between the germline ends. The CDR3 coding sequence is TGTGCCAGTAGTATCGGGGGGCCTGAAGCTTTCTTT. Translation gives CASSIGGPEAFF.

The chain has TRBV28 and TRBJ2-5; D might be TRBD1 (7 bases). The V gene's germline CDR1 is MDHEN and CDR2 SYDVKM. The CDR3 sequence is 15 residues long. The V and J ends lost 3 bases and 4 bases respectively, with 15 bases between them. CDR3 DNA: TGTGCCAGCAGTTTTGTGCAGGGGGGACGAGAGACCCAGTACTTC. Translating it yields CASSFVQGGRETQYF.

The chain employs TRBV7-3 and TRBJ2-7; 7 positions agree with TRBD1. The CDR3 has 13 amino acids. With 2 bases clipped from V and 2 bases from J, the junction kept 0 bases outside the gene matches. Germline V gene sequence: CDR1 SGHTA, CDR2 FQGTGA. The CDR3 DNA is TGTGCCAGCAGCTTAGGGACAGCCTACGAGCAGTACTTC. It specifies CASSLGTAYEQYF.